This T cell receptor beta chain was profiled in a study of T cell responses to AZD1222 COVID-19 vaccine. This CDR3 has 11 residues. The germline V gene encodes CDR1 MDHEN and CDR2 SYDVKM. Trimming stripped 7 bases from V and 8 bases from J, with 12 bases between. Some clones are missing from TCRdb's copy, which holds only in-frame ones; the method was immunoSEQ multiplex PCR. The data contain about 110,000 clones, around 92% of them seen just once; the ten biggest clones take up roughly 7.8%. The study, taken as a whole, reports: Vaccine-associated CD4 TCRs ranged over spike, dominating at 160-218 and 743-854. It should be noted that donors were predominantly white British and more often female, and clonal diversity was possibly underestimated. Two AZD1222 doses significantly raised spike-specific TCR breadth and depth over controls. The study sampled repertoires only after the peak T cell response.

Concerning this clone: Antigen specificity is unknown.

The chain recombines TRBV28 with TRBJ2-7; either TRBD1 or TRBD2 may fit D (5 bases each). The TCR was taken from an adult in good health. The material sequenced was peripheral blood, taken on day 0 of AZD1222 vaccination. CDR3 protein: CASTTGAQQYF. The DNA of the CDR3 is TGTGCCAGCACCACCGGGGCTCAGCAGTACTTC.